This TCR beta chain was identified during a study of T cell responses to AZD1222 COVID-19 vaccine. TCRdb keeps only in-frame clones here, not all; method: immunoSEQ multiplex PCR. The table has roughly 170,000 clones, around 94% seen once. V was pared by 5 bases and J by 6 bases, with 3 bases of the junction left unmatched. The CDR3 contains 12 residues. This specimen was peripheral blood, taken 28 days after the second AZD1222 dose. The chain carries TRBV12-3 or TRBV12-4 and TRBJ1-2; 7 bases are shared with TRBD1. The TCR originated in an adult who received the AZD1222 COVID-19 vaccine. CDR3 in amino acids: CASSQTGHGYTF. The CDR3 nucleotides read TGTGCCAGCAGTCAGACAGGGCATGGCTACACCTTC.